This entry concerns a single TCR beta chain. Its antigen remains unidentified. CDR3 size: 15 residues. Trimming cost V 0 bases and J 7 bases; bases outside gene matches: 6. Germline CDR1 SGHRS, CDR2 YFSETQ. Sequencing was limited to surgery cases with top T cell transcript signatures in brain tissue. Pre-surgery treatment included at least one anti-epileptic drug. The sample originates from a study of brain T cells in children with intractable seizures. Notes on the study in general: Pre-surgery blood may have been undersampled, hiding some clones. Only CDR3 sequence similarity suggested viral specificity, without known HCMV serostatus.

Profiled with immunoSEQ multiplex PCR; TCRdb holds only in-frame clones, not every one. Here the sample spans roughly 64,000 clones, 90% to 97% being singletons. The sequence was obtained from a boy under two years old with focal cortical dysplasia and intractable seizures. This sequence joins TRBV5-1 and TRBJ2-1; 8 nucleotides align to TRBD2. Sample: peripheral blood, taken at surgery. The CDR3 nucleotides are TGCGCCAGCAGCTTGGGGTTAGCGGGACGTAATGAGCAGTTCTTC. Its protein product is CASSLGLAGRNEQFF.